This T cell receptor beta chain was sequenced in a study of graft-versus-host responses after intestinal transplantation. Study conclusions and caveats: In recipient marrow, GvH clones were found, and some appeared first in ileum or blood.

About this clone: What it binds is unknown.

This CDR3 comprises 12 residues. Deletions cut 4 bases from V and 10 bases from J, with 13 bases between. Looked up from germline, CDR1 is SGHRS and CDR2 is YFSETQ. The assay was immunoSEQ multiplex PCR, and TCRdb's table has in-frame clones only and misses some. The data contain around 110,000 clones, about nine tenths of them singletons. The gene calls are TRBV5-1 and TRBJ2-3; D ambiguous. Sample: unstimulated CD4+ T cells sorted from spleen or lymph node cells, taken before intestinal transplant. The TCR comes from a human donor who received an intestinal transplant. The CDR3 spells CASSDKEFPQYF. CDR3 coding DNA: TGCGCCAGCAGCGACAAGGAATTTCCGCAGTATTTT.